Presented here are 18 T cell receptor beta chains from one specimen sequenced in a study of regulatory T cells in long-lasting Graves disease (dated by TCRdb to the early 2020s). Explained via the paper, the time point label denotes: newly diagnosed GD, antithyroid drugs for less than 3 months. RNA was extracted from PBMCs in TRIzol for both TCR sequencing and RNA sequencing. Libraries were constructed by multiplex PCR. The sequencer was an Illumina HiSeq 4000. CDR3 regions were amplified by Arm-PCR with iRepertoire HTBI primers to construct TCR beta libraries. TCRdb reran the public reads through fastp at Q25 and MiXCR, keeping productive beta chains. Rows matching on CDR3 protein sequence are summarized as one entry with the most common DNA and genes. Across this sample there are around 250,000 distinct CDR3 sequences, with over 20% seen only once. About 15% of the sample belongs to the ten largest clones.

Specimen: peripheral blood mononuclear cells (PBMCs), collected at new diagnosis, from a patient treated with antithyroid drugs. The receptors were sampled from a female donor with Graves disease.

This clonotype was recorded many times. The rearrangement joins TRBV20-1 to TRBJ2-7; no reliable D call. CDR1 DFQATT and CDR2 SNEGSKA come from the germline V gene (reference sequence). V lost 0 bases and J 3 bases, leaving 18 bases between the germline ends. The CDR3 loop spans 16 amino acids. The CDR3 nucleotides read TGCAGTGCTAGAGAGGGTGGTAAGGGTGTGCGCTACGAGCAGTACTTC. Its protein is CSAREGGKGVRYEQYF.

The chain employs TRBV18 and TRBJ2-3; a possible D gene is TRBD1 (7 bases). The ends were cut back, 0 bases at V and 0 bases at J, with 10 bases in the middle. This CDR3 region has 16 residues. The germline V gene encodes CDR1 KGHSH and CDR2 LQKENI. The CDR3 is CASSPPTGRSTDTQYF. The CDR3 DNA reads TGTGCCAGCTCACCACCGACAGGGAGGAGCACAGATACGCAGTATTTT.

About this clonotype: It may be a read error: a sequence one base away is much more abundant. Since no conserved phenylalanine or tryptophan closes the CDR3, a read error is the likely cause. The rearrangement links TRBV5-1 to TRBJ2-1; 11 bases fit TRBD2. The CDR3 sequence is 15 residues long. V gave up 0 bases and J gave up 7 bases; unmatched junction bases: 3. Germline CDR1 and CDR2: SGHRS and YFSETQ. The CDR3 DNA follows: TGCGCCAGCAGCTTGGGTAGCGGGAGGGGGAATGAGCAGTTCCTC. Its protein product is CASSLGSGRGNEQFL.

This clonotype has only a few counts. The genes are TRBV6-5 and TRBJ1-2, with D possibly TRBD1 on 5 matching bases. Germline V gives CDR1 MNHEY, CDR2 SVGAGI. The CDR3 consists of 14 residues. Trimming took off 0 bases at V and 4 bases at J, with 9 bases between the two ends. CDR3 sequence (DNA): TGTGCCAGCAGTTACTCTTTCCAGGGCTATGGCTACACCTTC. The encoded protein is CASSYSFQGYGYTF.

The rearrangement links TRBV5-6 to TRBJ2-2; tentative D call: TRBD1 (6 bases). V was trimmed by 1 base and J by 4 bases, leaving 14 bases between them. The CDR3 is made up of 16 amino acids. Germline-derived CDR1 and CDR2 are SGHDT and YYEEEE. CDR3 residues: CASSLLGAGSTGELFF. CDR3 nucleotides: TGTGCCAGCAGCTTGTTGGGGGCTGGTAGCACCGGGGAGCTGTTTTTT.

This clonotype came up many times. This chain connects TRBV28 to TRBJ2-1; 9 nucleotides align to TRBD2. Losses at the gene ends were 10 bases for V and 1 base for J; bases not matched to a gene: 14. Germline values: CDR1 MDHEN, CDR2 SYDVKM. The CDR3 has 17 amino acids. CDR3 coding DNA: TGTGCCACCAAAGGTAGCGGGAGTGCGAGATCCTACAATGAGCAGTTCTTC. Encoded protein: CATKGSGSARSYNEQFF.

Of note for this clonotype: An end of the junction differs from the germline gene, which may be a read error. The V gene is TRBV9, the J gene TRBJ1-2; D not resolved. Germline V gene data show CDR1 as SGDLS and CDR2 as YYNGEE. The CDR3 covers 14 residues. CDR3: CASSFLKGNYSYTF. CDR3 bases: TGTGCCAGCAGTTTTTTAAAAGGGAACTATAGCTACACCTTC.

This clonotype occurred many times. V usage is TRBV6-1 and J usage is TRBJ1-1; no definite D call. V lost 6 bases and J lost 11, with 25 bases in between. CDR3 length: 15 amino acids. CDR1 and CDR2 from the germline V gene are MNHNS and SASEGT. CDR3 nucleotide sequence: TGTGCCAGCAGCCTCCTGGCGGGCCTTTCCAGGACGGCTTTCTTT. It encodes CASSLLAGLSRTAFF.

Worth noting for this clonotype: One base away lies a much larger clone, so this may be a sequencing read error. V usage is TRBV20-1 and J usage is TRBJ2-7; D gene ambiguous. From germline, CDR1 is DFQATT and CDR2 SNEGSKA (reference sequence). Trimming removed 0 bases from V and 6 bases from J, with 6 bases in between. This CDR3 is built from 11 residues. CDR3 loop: CSARDLCEQYF. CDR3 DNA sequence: TGCAGTGCTAGAGATCTGTGCGAGCAGTACTTC.

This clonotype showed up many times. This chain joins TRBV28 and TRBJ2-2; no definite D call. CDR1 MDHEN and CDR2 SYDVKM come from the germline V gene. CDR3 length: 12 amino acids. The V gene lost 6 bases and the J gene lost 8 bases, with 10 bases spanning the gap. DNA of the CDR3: TGTGCCAGCAGCGCGACCCTGGGGGAGCTGTTTTTT. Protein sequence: CASSATLGELFF.

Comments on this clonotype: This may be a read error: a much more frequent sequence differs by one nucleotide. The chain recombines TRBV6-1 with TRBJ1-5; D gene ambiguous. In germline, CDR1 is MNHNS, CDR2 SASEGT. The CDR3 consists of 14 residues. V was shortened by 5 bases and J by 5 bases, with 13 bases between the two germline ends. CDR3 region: CASSHILPDQPQHF. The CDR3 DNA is TGTGCCAGCAGTCATATTCTGCCAGATCAGCCCCAGCATTTT.

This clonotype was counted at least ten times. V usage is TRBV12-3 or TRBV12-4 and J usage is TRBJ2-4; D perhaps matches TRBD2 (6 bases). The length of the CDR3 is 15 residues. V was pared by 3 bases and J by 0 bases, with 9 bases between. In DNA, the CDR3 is TGTGCCAGCAGTTTGCTGGGGGGAGCCAAAAACATTCAGTACTTC. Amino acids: CASSLLGGAKNIQYF.

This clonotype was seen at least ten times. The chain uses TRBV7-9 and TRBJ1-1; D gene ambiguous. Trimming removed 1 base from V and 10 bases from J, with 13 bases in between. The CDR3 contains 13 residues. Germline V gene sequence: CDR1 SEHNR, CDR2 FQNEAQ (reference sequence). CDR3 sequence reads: CASSLEAHSVAFF. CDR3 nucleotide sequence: TGTGCCAGCAGCTTAGAGGCCCATTCGGTAGCTTTCTTT.

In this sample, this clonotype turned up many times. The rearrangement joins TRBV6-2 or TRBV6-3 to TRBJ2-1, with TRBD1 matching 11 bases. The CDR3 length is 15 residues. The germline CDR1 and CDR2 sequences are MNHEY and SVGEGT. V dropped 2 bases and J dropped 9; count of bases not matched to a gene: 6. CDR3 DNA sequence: TGTGCCAGCAGTTACGGAGGACAGGGGGCGGGTGAGCAGTTCTTC. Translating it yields CASSYGGQGAGEQFF.

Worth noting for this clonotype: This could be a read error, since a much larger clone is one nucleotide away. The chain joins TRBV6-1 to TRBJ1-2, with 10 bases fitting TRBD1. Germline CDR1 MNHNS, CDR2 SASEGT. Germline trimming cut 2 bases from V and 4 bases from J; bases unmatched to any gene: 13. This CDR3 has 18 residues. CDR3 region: CASSEHAVGQGISYGYTF. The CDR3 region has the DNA TGTGCCAGCAGTGAACACGCCGTGGGACAGGGGATTAGCTATGGCTACACCTTC.

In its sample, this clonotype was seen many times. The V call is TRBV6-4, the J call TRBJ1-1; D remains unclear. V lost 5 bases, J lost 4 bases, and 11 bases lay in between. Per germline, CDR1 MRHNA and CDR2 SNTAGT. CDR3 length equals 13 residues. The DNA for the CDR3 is TGTGCCAGCAGTCAAGCCCCCGGCACTGAAGCTTTCTTT. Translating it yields CASSQAPGTEAFF.

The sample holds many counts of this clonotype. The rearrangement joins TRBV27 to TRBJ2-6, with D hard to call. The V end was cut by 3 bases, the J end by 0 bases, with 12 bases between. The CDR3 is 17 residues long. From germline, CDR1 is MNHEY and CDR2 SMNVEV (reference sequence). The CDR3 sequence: CASSFLLRDSGANVLTF. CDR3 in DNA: TGTGCCAGCAGTTTTTTGTTGCGAGACTCTGGGGCCAACGTCCTGACTTTC.

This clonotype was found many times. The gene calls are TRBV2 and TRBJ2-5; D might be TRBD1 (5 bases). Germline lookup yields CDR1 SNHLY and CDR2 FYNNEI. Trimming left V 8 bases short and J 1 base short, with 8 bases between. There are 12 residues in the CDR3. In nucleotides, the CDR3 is TGTGCCAGCGACAGAACCCAAGAGACCCAGTACTTC. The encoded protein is CASDRTQETQYF. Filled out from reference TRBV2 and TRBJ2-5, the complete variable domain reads EPEVTQTPSHQVTQMGQEVILRCVPISNHLYFYWYRQILGQKVEFLVSFYNNEISEKSEIFDDQFSVERPDGSNFTLKIRSTKLEDSAMYFCASDRTQETQYFGPGTRLLVL.